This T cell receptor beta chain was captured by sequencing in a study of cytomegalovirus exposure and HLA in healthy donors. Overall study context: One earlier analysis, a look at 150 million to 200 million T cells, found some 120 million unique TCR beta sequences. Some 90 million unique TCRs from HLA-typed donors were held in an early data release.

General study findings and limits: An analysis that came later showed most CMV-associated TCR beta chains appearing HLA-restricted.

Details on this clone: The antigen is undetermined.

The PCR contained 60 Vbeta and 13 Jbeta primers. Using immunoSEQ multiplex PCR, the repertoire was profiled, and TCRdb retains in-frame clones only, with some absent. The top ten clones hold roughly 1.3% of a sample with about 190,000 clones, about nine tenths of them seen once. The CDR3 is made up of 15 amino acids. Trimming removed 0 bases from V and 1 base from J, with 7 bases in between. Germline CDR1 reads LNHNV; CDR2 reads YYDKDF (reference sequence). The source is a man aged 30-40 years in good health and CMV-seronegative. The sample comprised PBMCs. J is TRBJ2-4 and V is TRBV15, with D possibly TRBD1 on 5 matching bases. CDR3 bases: TGTGCCACCAGCAGAGATTCAGGGGCCAAAAACATTCAGTACTTC. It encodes CATSRDSGAKNIQYF.